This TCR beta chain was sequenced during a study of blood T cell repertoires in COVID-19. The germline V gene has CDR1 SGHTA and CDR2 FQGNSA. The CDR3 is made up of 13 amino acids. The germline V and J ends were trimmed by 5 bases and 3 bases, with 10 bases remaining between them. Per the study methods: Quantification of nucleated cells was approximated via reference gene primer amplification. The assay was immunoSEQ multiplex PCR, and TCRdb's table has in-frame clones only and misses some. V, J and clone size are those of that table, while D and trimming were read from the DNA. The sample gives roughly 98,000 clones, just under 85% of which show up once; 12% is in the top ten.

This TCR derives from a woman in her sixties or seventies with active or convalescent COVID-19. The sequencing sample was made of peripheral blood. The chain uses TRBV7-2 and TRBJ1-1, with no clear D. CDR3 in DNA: TGTGCCAGCAGCGGCGGCAGATACACTGAAGCTTTCTTT. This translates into CASSGGRYTEAFF. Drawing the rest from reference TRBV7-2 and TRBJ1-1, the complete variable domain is GAGVSQSPSNKVTEKGKDVELRCDPISGHTALYWYRQSLGQGLEFLIYFQGNSAPDKSGLPSDRFSAERTGGSVSTLTIQRTQQEDSAVYLCASSGGRYTEAFFGQGTRLTVV.